These 22 T cell receptor beta chains share one sample of origin, sequenced in a study of T cell repertoires in cytomegalovirus infection (dated by TCRdb to about 2019). Sequenced using an Illumina HiSeq 1500. The public reads were reprocessed in TCRdb via fastp at Q25 and MiXCR, keeping in-frame beta chains. Here each entry gathers all rows of one CDR3 protein and keeps the most common genes and DNA. This sample is represented by 500,000 to 600,000 distinct CDR3 sequences; approximately 15% of them were singletons. The biggest ten clones account for 24% of the sample. Input material: CD8+ T cells from PBMCs. These receptors were obtained from a human donor in good health (CMV status not recorded). Some clones in this sample may be carry-over from other donors' samples.

This clonotype was recorded at least ten times. The J gene is TRBJ2-3, the V gene TRBV29-1; TRBD1 aligns across 8 bases. Per germline, CDR1 SQVTM and CDR2 ANQGSEA. The J segment lost 6 bases and the V segment lost 6 bases, leaving 17 bases of the junction unmatched. The CDR3 is 16 amino acids. CDR3 loop: CSVDLMGQAMGDTQYF. DNA of the CDR3: TGCAGCGTCGACCTCATGGGACAGGCCATGGGGGATACGCAGTATTTT.

This clonotype was observed a few times. V usage is TRBV5-1 and J usage is TRBJ2-1; 11 bases fit TRBD2. The CDR3 has 17 amino acids. Germline V gene lookup returns CDR1 SGHRS and CDR2 YFSETQ. V lost 5 bases and J lost 4; bases outside the gene matches: 11. The CDR3 sequence is CASSSAAGTSGYNEQFF. As DNA, the CDR3 is TGCGCCAGCAGTTCGGCGGCGGGGACTAGCGGATACAATGAGCAGTTCTTC.

In this sample, this clonotype turned up a few times. The J gene is TRBJ2-3, the V gene TRBV5-5; D is possibly TRBD2 (6 bases). V lost 3 bases, J lost 2 bases, and 16 bases lay in between. Per the germline V gene, CDR1 is SGHKS and CDR2 is YYEKEE (reference sequence). The CDR3 runs 16 residues. CDR3: CASSYWWGEVTDTQYF. The CDR3 DNA is TGTGCCAGCAGCTACTGGTGGGGGGAGGTCACAGATACGCAGTATTTT.

This clonotype has ten or more counts. The rearrangement uses TRBV27 and TRBJ2-7; no definite D call. With 0 bases removed from V and 4 bases from J, the gap between germline ends came to 7 bases. The CDR3 has 13 residues. From germline, CDR1 is MNHEY and CDR2 SMNVEV (reference sequence). CDR3 sequence reads: CASSLSRGYEQYF. DNA for the CDR3: TGTGCCAGCAGTTTATCAAGAGGTTACGAGCAGTACTTC.

The V and J genes are TRBV19 and TRBJ1-5, with 7 bases lining up with TRBD1. The V and J ends lost 7 bases and 2 bases, in that order; junction bases with no gene match: 11. This CDR3 has 16 residues. Germline CDR1 reads LNHDA; CDR2 reads SQIVND (reference sequence). The DNA for the CDR3 is TGTGCCAGTATCCAGACAGGGATTTTTCGCAATCAGCCCCAGCATTTT. Translation: CASIQTGIFRNQPQHF. Full variable domain (rest looked up from reference TRBV19 and TRBJ1-5): DGGITQSPKYLFRKEGQNVTLSCEQNLNHDAMYWYRQDPGQGLRLIYYSQIVNDFQKGDIAEGYSVSREKKESFPLTVTSAQKNPTAFYLCASIQTGIFRNQPQHFGDGTRLSIL.

A remark on this clonotype: Possible read error: a much larger clone is one base away. The V call is TRBV12-3 or TRBV12-4, the J call TRBJ1-5; TRBD1 agrees at 7 bases. The CDR3 spans 16 residues. Written as DNA, the CDR3 is TGTGCCAGCAGTTTAGGTTGGGACAGAGAAAGTCAGCTCCAGCATTTT. Translation: CASSLGWDRESQLQHF.

The rearrangement links TRBV5-5 to TRBJ1-1, with no clear D. The V end lost 2 bases, the J end lost 7 bases, and 9 bases lay between the germline ends. Germline-derived CDR1 and CDR2 are SGHKS and YYEKEE (reference sequence). The CDR3 is made up of 12 amino acids. The CDR3 reads CASSFTQIEAFF. CDR3 nucleotide sequence: TGTGCCAGCAGCTTTACTCAGATTGAAGCTTTCTTT.

The chain couples TRBV27 to TRBJ2-1; 7 bases are a match to TRBD1. V lost 7 bases to trimming and J lost 4 bases; unmatched junction nucleotides: 1. The CDR3 is made up of 12 amino acids. CDR1 MNHEY and CDR2 SMNVEV come from the germline V gene (reference sequence). CDR3 sequence (DNA): TGTGCCAGCACGGGACAGTACAATGAGCAGTTCTTC. This gives the protein CASTGQYNEQFF.

This clonotype was observed many times. The gene calls are TRBV7-9 and TRBJ2-7, with 7 bases identical to TRBD2. The CDR3 loop spans 15 amino acids. Trimming removed 7 bases from V and 5 bases from J; junction bases left unmatched: 14. Per the germline V gene, CDR1 is SEHNR and CDR2 is FQNEAQ (reference sequence). CDR3 sequence: CASTKWGGPQNEQYF. For the CDR3, the DNA is TGTGCCAGCACCAAATGGGGGGGACCTCAGAACGAGCAGTACTTC.

This clonotype was recorded at least ten times. The chain has TRBV12-3 or TRBV12-4 and TRBJ2-3, with 14 bases aligning to TRBD2. V lost 5 bases to trimming and J lost 4 bases; unmatched junction nucleotides: 14. This CDR3 is built from 19 residues. CDR3 loop: CASSPTSGGALVESDTQYF. The CDR3 coding sequence is TGTGCCAGCAGTCCGACTAGCGGGGGGGCCCTGGTAGAGTCAGATACGCAGTATTTT.

The chain has TRBV12-3 or TRBV12-4 and TRBJ1-1; perhaps TRBD1 as D (5 bases). This CDR3 is built from 13 residues. V lost 6 bases and J 1 base, leaving 9 bases between the germline ends. Here the CDR3 reads CASRPTANTEAFF. CDR3 bases: TGTGCCAGCAGGCCGACAGCGAACACTGAAGCTTTCTTT.

This clonotype occurred many times. V usage is TRBV7-9 and J usage is TRBJ1-2; D not certain. Germline CDR1 and CDR2: SEHNR and FQNEAQ (reference sequence). The CDR3 runs to 12 residues. Trimming took 6 bases from V and 5 from J, leaving 10 bases between them. The CDR3 DNA is TGTGCCAGCAGGGTAGATGTGTATGGCTACACCTTC. This translates into CASRVDVYGYTF. Full variable domain (missing parts from reference TRBV7-9 and TRBJ1-2): DTGVSQNPRHKITKRGQNVTFRCDPISEHNRLYWYRQTLGQGPEFLTYFQNEAQLEKSRLLSDRFSAERPKGSFSTLEIQRTEQGDSAMYLCASRVDVYGYTFGSGTRLTVV.

V usage is TRBV5-1 and J usage is TRBJ1-1, with 7 bases matching TRBD1. The V gene's germline CDR1 is SGHRS and CDR2 YFSETQ. Trimming at V came to 4 bases and at J to 1 base, leaving 4 bases not matched to a gene. The CDR3 runs 14 residues. CDR3 in DNA: TGCGCCAGCAGCGCGACAGGGAGGAACACTGAAGCTTTCTTT. It specifies CASSATGRNTEAFF.

In its sample, this clonotype was seen many times. V is TRBV7-2 and J is TRBJ2-7; 8 bases fit TRBD2. The CDR3 length is 14 residues. Germline V gives CDR1 SGHTA, CDR2 FQGNSA. The trim removed 3 bases at V and 4 bases at J, leaving 5 bases unmatched. CDR3 sequence reads: CASSFGGAPYEQYF. The CDR3 region has the DNA TGTGCCAGCAGCTTCGGGGGGGCCCCGTACGAGCAGTACTTC.

This clonotype was picked up many times. V usage is TRBV7-3 and J usage is TRBJ2-7, with TRBD1 as a possible D gene (7 bases). CDR3 size: 14 residues. The germline V and J ends were trimmed by 6 bases and 4 bases, with 16 bases remaining between them. CDR1 and CDR2 (germline): SGHTA, FQGTGA. The CDR3 reads CASSFGGQRYEQYF. CDR3 nucleotides: TGTGCCAGCAGTTTCGGGGGACAGAGATACGAGCAGTACTTC.

This chain uses TRBV2 with TRBJ2-6; the D gene is possibly TRBD2 (6 bases). There are 16 residues in the CDR3. Germline V gene lookup returns CDR1 SNHLY and CDR2 FYNNEI. V lost 11 bases and J 4 bases, leaving 21 bases between the germline ends. The CDR3 nucleotides read TGTGCCTGTGGCGGAGGGCTTAATTCAGGGGCCAACGTCCTGACTTTC. Residues: CACGGGLNSGANVLTF.

This chain joins TRBV3-1 and TRBJ2-3, with 14 bases identical to TRBD2. V lost 3 bases and J lost 4; bases outside the gene matches: 3. Germline V gives CDR1 LGHDT, CDR2 YNNKEL (reference sequence). This CDR3 is 16 amino acids long. In DNA form, the CDR3 reads TGTGCCAGCAGCCAGGGACTAGCGGGGGCCGCAGATACGCAGTATTTT. Amino acid sequence: CASSQGLAGAADTQYF.

This clonotype occurred a few times. The chain has TRBV18 and TRBJ2-7; 8 bases match TRBD2. The CDR3 extends over 16 amino acids. Looked up from germline, CDR1 is KGHSH and CDR2 is LQKENI. V lost 1 base, J lost 3 bases, and 8 bases stayed unmatched. CDR3: CASSPRETAGVYEQYF. CDR3 DNA: TGTGCCAGCTCACCACGAGAAACAGCGGGAGTCTACGAGCAGTACTTC.

The chain employs TRBV5-1 and TRBJ1-2; possibly TRBD1 for D (6 bases). The CDR3 runs 18 residues. The V end was cut by 0 bases, the J end by 5 bases, with 23 bases between. Germline V CDR1 and CDR2: SGHRS, YFSETQ. The CDR3 DNA sequence: TGCGCCAGCAGCTTGGTCCCCGTGGACAGCAAAGAACAATATGGCTACACCTTC. Its protein product is CASSLVPVDSKEQYGYTF.

This clonotype was recorded at least ten times. The J gene is TRBJ1-2, the V gene TRBV28; TRBD1 is a possible D gene (6 bases). Germline V CDR1 and CDR2: MDHEN, SYDVKM. Trimming shortened V by 7 bases and J by 3 bases, and 15 bases separated the two germline ends. This CDR3 spans 14 amino acids. The CDR3 here is CASNLEGEYYGYTF. The DNA of the CDR3 is TGTGCCAGCAACCTTGAGGGGGAGTACTATGGCTACACCTTC.

This clonotype was counted many times. The chain joins TRBV7-6 to TRBJ2-1, with 9 bases that match TRBD2. J lost 5 bases, V lost 2 bases, and 13 bases had no gene match. This CDR3 is 18 amino acids long. Per germline, CDR1 SGHVS and CDR2 FNYEAQ. CDR3 bases: TGTGCCAGCAGCTTAAGGGCAGCGGGGGGAAGGAAACACAATGAGCAGTTCTTC. The encoded protein is CASSLRAAGGRKHNEQFF.

This clonotype was counted only a few times. This sequence joins TRBV5-1 and TRBJ2-1; the match to TRBD2 covers 13 bases. J lost 0 bases, V lost 4 bases, and 4 bases had no gene match. The CDR3 length is 17 residues. The germline gives CDR1 SGHRS, CDR2 YFSETQ. CDR3 residues: CASSEGLAGHSYNEQFF. The CDR3 DNA reads as TGCGCCAGCAGCGAGGGACTAGCGGGGCACTCCTACAATGAGCAGTTCTTC.